This entry lists 11 T cell receptor beta chains sequenced from one sample in a study of blood T cell repertoires in COVID-19. The repertoire was sequenced with immunoSEQ multiplex PCR; TCRdb's copy has only in-frame clones and lacks some. The sample shows 200,000 to 300,000 clones, roughly 80% of them seen only once. The sequencing sample was made of peripheral blood. Receptors were obtained from a woman older than 75 with COVID-19, enrolled during active disease.

J is TRBJ1-3 and V is TRBV30; D possibly corresponds to TRBD1 (6 bases). Per germline, CDR1 GTSNPN and CDR2 SVGIG (reference sequence). The CDR3 runs 13 residues. V lost 3 bases and J lost 4, with 10 bases in between. CDR3 region: CAWSRGSGNTIYF. DNA of the CDR3: TGTGCCTGGAGCAGGGGTTCCGGAAACACCATATATTTT. Filled out from reference TRBV30 and TRBJ1-3, the complete variable domain reads SQTIHQWPATLVQPVGSPLSLECTVEGTSNPNLYWYRQAAGRGLQLLFYSVGIGQISSEVPQNLSASRPQDRQFILSSKKLLLSDSGFYLCAWSRGSGNTIYFGEGSWLTVV.

This sequence joins TRBV7-3 and TRBJ2-1; D possibly corresponds to TRBD2 (5 bases). The V gene's germline CDR1 is SGHTA and CDR2 FQGTGA. Trimming took off 2 bases at V and 4 bases at J, with 12 bases between the two ends. The CDR3 contains 15 residues. CDR3 amino acids: CASSLGRGPYNEQFF. The CDR3 DNA sequence: TGTGCCAGCAGCTTAGGTAGAGGGCCTTACAATGAGCAGTTCTTC.

This clone showed up just once. The chain joins TRBV7-3 to TRBJ1-2; 7 bases align to TRBD1. The length of the CDR3 is 15 residues. Trimming removed 7 bases from V and 5 bases from J; junction bases left unmatched: 13. Germline V CDR1 and CDR2: SGHTA, FQGTGA. The CDR3 DNA reads as TGTGCCAGCACCCTTCCGGGACAGAATTTGTATGGCTACACCTTC. This translates into CASTLPGQNLYGYTF.

The sample holds a few counts of this clone. The J gene is TRBJ1-5, the V gene TRBV4-1; 7 bases fit TRBD1. The V gene end was trimmed by 6 bases and the J gene end by 4 bases; junction bases not matched to a gene: 9. The CDR3 totals 15 residues. Germline CDR1 reads MGHRA; CDR2 reads YSYEKL. The CDR3 region has the DNA TGCGCCAGCAGACAATGGACAGGACTTAATCAGCCCCAGCATTTT. It is translated as CASRQWTGLNQPQHF.

This chain's CDR3 is CASSLAGTSGSWAKNIQYF. The DNA for the CDR3 is TGTGCCAGCAGCTTGGCCGGGACTAGCGGGAGTTGGGCCAAAAACATTCAGTACTTC. This sequence joins TRBV5-8 and TRBJ2-4; TRBD2 agrees at 14 bases. The V and J ends lost 0 bases and 1 base, in that order; junction bases with no gene match: 6. Looked up from germline, CDR1 is SGHTS and CDR2 is YDEGEE. The CDR3 covers 19 residues.

This sequence joins TRBV3-1 (or the pseudogene TRBV3-2) and TRBJ1-4; tentatively, D is TRBD1 (6 bases). CDR1 is LGHDT and CDR2 is YNNKEL in the germline V gene (reference sequence). The CDR3 covers 15 residues. The germline V and J ends were trimmed by 11 bases and 8 bases, with 24 bases remaining between them. The CDR3 DNA follows: TGTGCCTCCCCTGGGGGAGACAGGATCGGGGAAAAACTGTTTTTT. The encoded protein is CASPGGDRIGEKLFF.

This clone appeared a single time. The chain recombines TRBV18 with TRBJ1-1; 8 nucleotides line up with TRBD1. This CDR3 is 14 amino acids long. V lost 0 bases and J lost 10; bases outside the gene matches: 7. Germline-derived CDR1 and CDR2 are KGHSH and LQKENI. This CDR3 is CASSPPGRTGLAFF. The CDR3 nucleotides are TGTGCCAGCTCACCACCAGGGCGGACAGGGCTAGCTTTCTTT.

Only one count was recorded for this clone. This chain links TRBV5-6 with TRBJ1-5; TRBD1 aligns across 7 bases. Germline CDR1 SGHDT, CDR2 YYEEEE. Trimming at V came to 5 bases and at J to 7 bases, leaving 12 bases not matched to a gene. The CDR3 length is 15 residues. Here the CDR3 reads CASSFNRGREQPQHF. CDR3 nucleotides: TGTGCCAGCAGTTTCAACAGGGGACGGGAACAGCCCCAGCATTTT.

The rearrangement joins TRBV5-4 to TRBJ1-6, with TRBD1 identical over 7 bases. This CDR3 spans 17 amino acids. J gave up 7 bases and V 4 bases, and 14 bases lay outside the gene matches. Germline-derived CDR1 and CDR2 are SGHNT and YYREEE (reference sequence). The CDR3 spells CASSTLRGQKGNSPLHF. CDR3 nucleotides: TGTGCCAGCAGCACACTTCGGGGACAGAAGGGGAATTCACCCCTCCACTTT. The variable domain in full, completed from reference TRBV5-4 and TRBJ1-6, reads ETGVTQSPTHLIKTRGQQVTLRCSSQSGHNTVSWYQQALGQGPQFIFQYYREEENGRGNFPPRFSGLQFPNYSSELNVNALELDDSALYLCASSTLRGQKGNSPLHFGNGTRLTVT.

This clone was seen only a few times. The rearrangement joins TRBV3-1 (or the pseudogene TRBV3-2) to TRBJ2-5; weak D call: TRBD1 (5 bases). Germline loops: CDR1 LGHDT, CDR2 YNNKEL (reference sequence). CDR3 length: 15 amino acids. The V end lost 3 bases, the J end lost 4 bases, and 15 bases lay between the germline ends. DNA of the CDR3: TGTGCCAGCAGCCATGGGTCGACAGTCTTAGAGACCCAGTACTTC. Its protein product is CASSHGSTVLETQYF.

V usage is TRBV6-2 or TRBV6-3 and J usage is TRBJ2-5, with a tentative D call TRBD1 (6 bases). The CDR3 loop spans 14 amino acids. The germline gives CDR1 MNHEY, CDR2 SVGEGT. Trimming took 0 bases from V and 4 from J, leaving 9 bases between them. CDR3 protein: CASSYSGQLETQYF. The CDR3 nucleotides are TGTGCCAGCAGTTACTCCGGACAGTTAGAGACCCAGTACTTC.